Given below is one TCR beta chain in context. In the source study's methods: Quantification of nucleated cells was approximated via reference gene primer amplification. Profiled with immunoSEQ multiplex PCR; TCRdb holds only in-frame clones, not every one. For V, J and clone size, that table is used; D and trimming come from the DNA. There are about 160,000 clones in the sample; over 70% occur only once, and about 6% lies in the top ten. The sample is drawn from a study of blood T cell repertoires in COVID-19. Study details: From T cells, B-cell-depleted T cells, or PBMCs came the material, which was cDNA or gDNA.

Recruits, aged about 18 to 100 years, lived in 24 US areas. Allocation to cohorts depended on clinical history reported by the participants. V lost 6 bases to trimming and J lost 9 bases; unmatched junction nucleotides: 1. The germline V gene has CDR1 KGHSH and CDR2 LQKENI. The CDR3 runs to 13 residues. Specimen: PBMCs or T cells enriched from blood (not recorded which). The rearrangement links TRBV18 to TRBJ2-1; 14 bases fit TRBD2. The TCR sequence derives from a woman aged 40 to 50 with acute COVID-19. In nucleotides, the CDR3 is TGTGCCAGCTCGGGACTAGCGGGAGTTGAGCAGTTCTTC. Residues: CASSGLAGVEQFF.